These 10 T cell receptor beta chains were sequenced from one sample in a study of vaccination and CD4 T cells after COVID-19. Antigen specificity for these receptors is unknown. Indicated treatment: approximately 9-day PBMC culture with coronavirus spike peptide pools or control peptides (ViraFEST assay). The Oncomine TCR Beta short-read assay was applied to DNA of cultured CD4+ T cells. TCRdb re-called the PCR reads with MiXCR, one entry per CDR3 protein. This sample has about 10,000 distinct CDR3 sequences; approximately 57% occur once, and the top ten carry 30% to 35%. Sequencing was done on a sample of CD4+ T cells from blood, cultured in vitro. These receptors were obtained from a human donor who had recovered from COVID-19.

The gene calls are TRBV7-2 and TRBJ1-3; D remains ambiguous. The CDR3 totals 16 residues. Germline CDR1 SGHTA, CDR2 FQGNSA. Trimming took 5 bases from V and 2 from J, leaving 16 bases between them. The CDR3 nucleotides read TGTGCCAGCAGCCCGGGCCAGGCAATCGCTGGAAACACCATATATTTT. Translated, it gives CASSPGQAIAGNTIYF. Full variable domain (remainder filled in from reference TRBV7-2 and TRBJ1-3): GAGVSQSPSNKVTEKGKDVELRCDPISGHTALYWYRQSLGQGLEFLIYFQGNSAPDKSGLPSDRFSAERTGGSVSTLTIQRTQQEDSAVYLCASSPGQAIAGNTIYFGEGSWLTVV.

This clonotype turned up a few times. The CDR3 loop reads CASSLGWGTSRGDTQYF. The CDR3 DNA is TGTGCCAGCAGCTTAGGATGGGGGACGTCCCGAGGAGATACGCAGTATTTT. The chain joins TRBV7-9 to TRBJ2-3; D could derive from TRBD1 or TRBD2 (5 bases each). Trimming removed 1 base at V and 5 bases at J, with 19 bases between. The CDR3 spans 17 residues. Germline-derived CDR1 and CDR2 are SEHNR and FQNEAQ (reference sequence).

The V gene is TRBV12-3 or TRBV12-4, the J gene TRBJ1-6, with TRBD1 identical over 7 bases. The CDR3 length is 16 residues. The ends lost 5 bases at V and 10 bases at J; junction bases unmatched: 14. The CDR3 protein is CASSPPGQAFVSPLHF. As DNA, the CDR3 is TGTGCCAGCAGTCCACCAGGACAGGCTTTCGTGTCACCCCTCCACTTT.

The sample holds a few counts of this clonotype. The chain carries TRBV20-1 and TRBJ2-1, with D possibly being TRBD1 or TRBD2 (5 bases each). CDR1 is DFQATT, CDR2 SNEGSKA, per germline (reference sequence). The CDR3 length is 16 residues. V was clipped by 0 bases and J by 2 bases, with 14 bases between them. CDR3 nucleotide sequence: TGCAGTGCTAGAGATGAGGGGATAGCGCCCTACAATGAGCAGTTCTTC. Translating gives CSARDEGIAPYNEQFF.

This clonotype was detected a few times. The chain couples TRBV20-1 to TRBJ1-6, with D possibly TRBD1 on 5 matching bases. Deletions cut 3 bases from V and 6 bases from J, with 15 bases between. The CDR3 consists of 15 residues. The germline V gene has CDR1 DFQATT and CDR2 SNEGSKA (reference sequence). The CDR3 DNA follows: TGCAGTGCTAGCCCGCTGGGACTGGGTAATTCACCCCTCCACTTT. Translation gives CSASPLGLGNSPLHF.

The rearrangement joins TRBV7-9 to TRBJ1-6; 11 bases align to TRBD1. CDR1 and CDR2 (germline): SEHNR, FQNEAQ (reference sequence). V shed 0 bases, J shed 10 bases, and the junction held 5 bases outside the gene matches. CDR3 length: 16 residues. CDR3: CASSLAGQGEKSPLHF. The CDR3 DNA reads TGTGCCAGCAGCTTAGCGGGACAGGGGGAGAAATCACCCCTCCACTTT.

The rearrangement links TRBV20-1 to TRBJ2-7; 11 nucleotides align to TRBD2. The junction had 4 bases not matched to a gene; V was cut back by 4 bases and J by 5 bases. Looked up from germline, CDR1 is DFQATT and CDR2 is SNEGSKA (reference sequence). This CDR3 region has 13 residues. This CDR3 reads CSAKDSGGDEQYF. DNA of the CDR3: TGCAGTGCTAAGGATAGCGGGGGGGACGAGCAGTACTTC.

This clonotype has just a few counts. The gene calls are TRBV11-2 and TRBJ1-2; tentatively, D is TRBD1 (5 bases). The V gene lost 2 bases and the J gene lost 5 bases, with 12 bases spanning the gap. The CDR3 is 14 residues long. Per the germline V gene, CDR1 is SGHAT and CDR2 is FQNNGV. This chain's CDR3 is CASSLTRQPYGYTF. For the CDR3, the DNA is TGTGCCAGCAGCTTAACCCGACAGCCATATGGCTACACCTTC.

The gene calls are TRBV5-1 and TRBJ1-1, with no clear D. The CDR3 sequence is 14 residues long. Germline assignment: CDR1 SGHRS and CDR2 YFSETQ. V lost 5 bases to trimming and J lost 5 bases, with 16 bases between them. The DNA for the CDR3 is TGCGCCAGCAGTAATCGGACTGCCTTAACTGAAGCTTTCTTT. Its protein product is CASSNRTALTEAFF.

The V gene is TRBV14, the J gene TRBJ2-7; TRBD1 is a possible D gene (6 bases). The V end was cut by 6 bases, the J end by 1 base, with 28 bases between. The CDR3 runs to 19 residues. CDR1 is SGHDN and CDR2 is FVKESK in the germline V gene. The CDR3 bases are TGTGCCAGCAGTCACCAAGAAATCGGGTACAGGGCAGGGTCCTACGAGCAGTACTTC. This codes for CASSHQEIGYRAGSYEQYF.